The rows below give T cell receptor beta chains drawn from one sample of a study of regulatory and conventional T cells in RAG deficiency. Assay used: immunoSEQ multiplex PCR; TCRdb lists only in-frame clones, some missing. The repertoire holds around 20,000 clones, with 85% to 95% as singletons. Another study also made use of these data, one on regulatory T cells.

The sequenced sample was CD4+ T cells sorted from blood. Receptors were obtained from a human donor in good health. The CDR3 runs from the conserved cysteine through the conserved F or W. A D gene is named only where the DNA matches it firmly. Not all rows give a size; the values are once, few, many and, for expanded clones, a class.

V gene	clone size	J gene	CDR3 length	D gene	CDR3 protein	CDR3 DNA
TRBV9	-	TRBJ2-3	12	-	CASSPVPDTQYF	TGTGCCAGCAGCCCGGTACCAGATACGCAGTATTTT
TRBV27	-	TRBJ2-3	14	TRBD2	CATGTSGSGNTQYF	TGTGCCACAGGGACTAGCGGGAGTGGTAATACGCAGTATTTT
TRBV10-1	-	TRBJ2-2	16	TRBD2	CASSDRGGDSTGELFF	TGCGCCAGCAGTGACCGGGGGGGCGATTCGACCGGGGAGCTGTTTTTT
TRBV2	once	TRBJ1-5	13	-	CASSADSNQPQHF	TGTGCCAGCAGCGCTGACAGTAATCAGCCCCAGCATTTT
TRBV2	-	TRBJ1-1	14	-	CASSEAWADTEAFF	TGTGCCAGCAGTGAAGCTTGGGCAGACACTGAAGCTTTCTTT
TRBV9	-	TRBJ2-7	15	TRBD2	CASSVGNSGSYEQYF	TGTGCCAGCAGCGTAGGCAATAGCGGGAGCTACGAGCAGTACTTC
TRBV30	few	TRBJ2-7	16	TRBD1	CAWTPLRQGAIVEQYF	TGTGCCTGGACACCCCTTCGACAGGGGGCGATTGTCGAGCAGTACTTC
TRBV6-5	once	TRBJ1-1	13	-	CASSGVANTEAFF	TGTGCCAGCAGTGGTGTCGCGAACACTGAAGCTTTCTTT
TRBV30	-	TRBJ1-1	14	-	CAWSRGARGTEAFF	TGTGCCTGGAGTCGGGGGGCTAGGGGCACTGAAGCTTTCTTT
TRBV5-4	-	TRBJ2-6	15	-	CASSLELSGANVLTF	TGTGCCAGCAGCTTGGAACTCTCTGGGGCCAACGTCCTGACTTTC
TRBV28	-	TRBJ2-5	16	-	CASSLYAQGQQETQYF	TGTGCCAGCAGTTTATACGCACAGGGCCAACAAGAGACCCAGTACTTC
TRBV6-5	-	TRBJ2-7	15	TRBD2	CASSRDYRGVYEQYF	TGTGCCAGCAGCCGGGACTATCGAGGTGTGTACGAGCAGTACTTC
TRBV5-1	once	TRBJ1-3	16	TRBD1	CASSSSTGSSGNTIYF	TGCGCCAGCAGCTCTTCGACAGGGAGCTCTGGAAACACCATATATTTT
TRBV30	-	TRBJ1-5	13	-	CAWSVREDQPQHF	TGTGCCTGGAGTGTAAGGGAGGATCAGCCCCAGCATTTT
TRBV18	-	TRBJ2-2	16	TRBD1	CASSPEGTGNTGELFF	TGTGCCAGCTCACCGGAGGGGACAGGCAACACCGGGGAGCTGTTTTTT
TRBV11-3	-	TRBJ2-3	14	-	CASTGDPRTDTQYF	TGTGCCAGCACAGGGGACCCCCGCACAGATACGCAGTATTTT